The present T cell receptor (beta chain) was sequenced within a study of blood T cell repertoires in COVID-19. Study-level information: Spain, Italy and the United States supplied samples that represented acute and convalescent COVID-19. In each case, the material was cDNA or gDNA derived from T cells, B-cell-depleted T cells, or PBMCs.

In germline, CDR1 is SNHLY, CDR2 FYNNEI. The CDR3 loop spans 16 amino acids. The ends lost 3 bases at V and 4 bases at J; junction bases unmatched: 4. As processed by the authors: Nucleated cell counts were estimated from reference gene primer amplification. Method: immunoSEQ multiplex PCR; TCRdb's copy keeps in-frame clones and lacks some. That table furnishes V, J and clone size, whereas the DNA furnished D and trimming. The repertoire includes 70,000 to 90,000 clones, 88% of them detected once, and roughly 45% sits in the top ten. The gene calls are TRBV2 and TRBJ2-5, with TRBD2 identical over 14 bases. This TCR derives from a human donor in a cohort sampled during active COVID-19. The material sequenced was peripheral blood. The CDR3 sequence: CASSETSGGAVETQYF. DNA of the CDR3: TGTGCCAGCAGTGAGACTAGCGGGGGGGCGGTAGAGACCCAGTACTTC.